This T cell receptor (beta chain) was captured in a study of cytomegalovirus exposure and HLA in healthy donors. Across the study: From donors who were HLA-typed, an early data release held 81 million or so unique TCRs. Study-wide results and limits: Within an earlier analysis, most TCR beta V segments proved productive either about 90% or about 30% of the time.

CDR3 size: 17 residues. The germline V gene has CDR1 LNHDA and CDR2 SQIVND (reference sequence). V was clipped by 8 bases and J by 3 bases; unmatched bases: 14. With regard to this clone: Its target is unknown.

Primers: 60 Vbeta forward and 13 Jbeta reverse. Only in-frame clones appear in the TCRdb table, and some are missing; sequencing was by immunoSEQ multiplex PCR. The sample holds some 82,000 clones, 70% to 85% seen once. Donors had nominal health at sampling but likely had unrecorded immune exposures. The sequenced sample was PBMCs. The V call is TRBV19, the J call TRBJ1-4, with 8 bases aligning to TRBD1. This TCR was sampled from a woman in her fifties or sixties in good health and CMV-seronegative. The CDR3 protein is CASSRTGKGAANEKLFF. CDR3 DNA: TGTGCCAGTTCACGGACAGGGAAGGGCGCGGCTAATGAAAAACTGTTTTTT.